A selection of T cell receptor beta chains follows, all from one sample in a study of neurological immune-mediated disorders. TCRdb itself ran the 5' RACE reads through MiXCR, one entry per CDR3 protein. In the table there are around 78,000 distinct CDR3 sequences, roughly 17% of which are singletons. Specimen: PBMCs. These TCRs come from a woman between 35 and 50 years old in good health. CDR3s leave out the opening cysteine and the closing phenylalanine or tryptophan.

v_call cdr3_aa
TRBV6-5 ASTSASAGTGELF
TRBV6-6 ASSYSTPTGRTQY
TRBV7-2 ASSLDTPMNTEAF
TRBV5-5 ASSSSPGGYNEQF
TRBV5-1 ASSLGLHTEAF
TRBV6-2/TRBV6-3 ASSPWGQEAAYEQY
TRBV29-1 SVSLGTSRGSNQPQH
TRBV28 ASSSGEETQY
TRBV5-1 ASSDQSYTQY
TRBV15 ATSPRDEANYGYT
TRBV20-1 SAPRGNQPQH
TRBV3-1 ASSQIYRGGETQY
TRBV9 ASSYVQGASGELF
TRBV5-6 ASSFGQREAF
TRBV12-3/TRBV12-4 ASSPGDYGYT
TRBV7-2 ASSRQGLFNQPQH
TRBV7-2 ASSFPGTEAF
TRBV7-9 ASSRHRDSGNTIY
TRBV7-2 ASVRGVLQTGELF
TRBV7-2 ASSLARENTGELF
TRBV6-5 ASSYYPGTAKNEKLF
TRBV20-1 SATRGDSSYEQY
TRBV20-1 SARDSSSGRRLDNEQF
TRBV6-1 ASSERSVLAGLGETQY
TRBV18 ASSPRPEGEQY